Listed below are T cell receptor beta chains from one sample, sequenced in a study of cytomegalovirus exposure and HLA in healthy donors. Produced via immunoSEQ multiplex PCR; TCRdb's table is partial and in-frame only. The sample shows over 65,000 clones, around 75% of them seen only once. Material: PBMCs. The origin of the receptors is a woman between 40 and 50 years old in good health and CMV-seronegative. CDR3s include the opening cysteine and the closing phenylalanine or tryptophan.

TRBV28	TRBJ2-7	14	CASTADRGSYEQYF
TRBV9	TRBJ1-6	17	CASSPRFGGGEFSPLHF
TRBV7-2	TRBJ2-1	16	CASSPLAGVAYNEQFF
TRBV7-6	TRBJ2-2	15	CASSLASSRGGELFF
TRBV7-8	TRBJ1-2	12	CASSARSGGYTF
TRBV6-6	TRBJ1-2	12	CATSTGGSGYTF
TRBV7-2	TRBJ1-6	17	CASSSDRGSSYNSPLHF
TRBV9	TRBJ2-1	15	CASSGGGSSYNEQFF
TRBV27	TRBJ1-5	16	CASRVLIPGQHSTQHF
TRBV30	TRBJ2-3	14	CAWATSGGINTQYF
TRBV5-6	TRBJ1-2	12	CASSLEWSGYTF
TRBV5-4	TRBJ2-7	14	CASSPGQGNYEQYF
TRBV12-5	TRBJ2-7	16	CASGLVREGGSYEQYF
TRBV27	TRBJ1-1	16	CASSSGQGFGNTEAFF
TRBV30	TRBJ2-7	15	CAWSVGLSAQGEQYF
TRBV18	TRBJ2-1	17	CASSPVAGGSSYNEQFF
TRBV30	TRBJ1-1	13	CAWTGQMNTEAFF
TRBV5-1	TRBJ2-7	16	CASSWGRGTGVYEQYF
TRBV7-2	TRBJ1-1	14	CASSLARGGTEAFF
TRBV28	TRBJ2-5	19	CASSSNTGTSGRAYREQYF
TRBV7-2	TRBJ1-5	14	CASSSGRYNQPQHF
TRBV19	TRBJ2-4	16	CASSPRTSGSRNIQYF
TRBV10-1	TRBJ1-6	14	CASSPGQGVSPLHF
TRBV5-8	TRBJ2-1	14	CASSLHTSGNEQFF
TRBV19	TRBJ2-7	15	CASRLTSGGQYEQYF
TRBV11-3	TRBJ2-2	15	CASSDRGTNTGELFF
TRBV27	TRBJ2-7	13	CASSLGGRHEQYF
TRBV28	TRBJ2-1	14	CASSRAGTSNEQFF
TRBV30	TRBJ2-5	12	CAWTQVKETQYF
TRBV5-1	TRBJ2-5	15	CASSWLAGERETQYF
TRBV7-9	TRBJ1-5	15	CASSLVCRPYQPQHF
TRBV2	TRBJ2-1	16	CASSVSGGTGSNEQFF
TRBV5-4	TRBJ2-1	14	CASSLGRNIDEQFF
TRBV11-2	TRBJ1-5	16	CASSLSGGGGNQPQHF
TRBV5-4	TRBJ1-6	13	CASSLDRGPALHF
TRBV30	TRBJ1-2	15	CAWTVLRAANYGYTF
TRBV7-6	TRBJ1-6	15	CASSEQGGVNSPLHF
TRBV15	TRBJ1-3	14	CATSRTGVGNTIYF
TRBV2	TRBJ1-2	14	CASDHLDSTSGYTF
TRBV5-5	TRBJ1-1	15	CASSLLRGGNTEAFF
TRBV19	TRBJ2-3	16	CASSTPTGPSTDTQYF
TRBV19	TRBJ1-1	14	CASSMTGKGTEAFF
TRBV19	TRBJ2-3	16	CASSTRRGASTDTQYF
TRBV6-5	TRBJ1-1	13	CASRPTTYTEAFF
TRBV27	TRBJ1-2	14	CASSPSQGARGYTF
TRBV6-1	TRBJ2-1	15	CASSKLRVGGYEQFF
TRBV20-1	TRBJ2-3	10	CSYQGYTQYF
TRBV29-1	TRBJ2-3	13	CSVDATVADTQYF
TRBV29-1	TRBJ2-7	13	CSVETGALDEQYF
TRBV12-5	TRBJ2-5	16	CASGFHVGGSEETQYF